This T cell receptor (beta chain) was obtained from a study of blood T cell repertoires in COVID-19. Across the whole study: The United States, Italy and Spain provided the acute and convalescent COVID-19 samples.

CDR1 LNHDA and CDR2 SQIVND come from the germline V gene (reference sequence). The length of the CDR3 is 13 residues. V lost 8 bases and J lost 2; bases outside the gene matches: 5. Assay: immunoSEQ multiplex PCR; the TCRdb copy retains only in-frame clones and omits some. The sample consists of 150,000 to 200,000 clones, roughly nine tenths of them appearing once. This sequence joins TRBV19 and TRBJ2-5, with 7 bases lining up with TRBD1. Sequencing used peripheral blood. The receptor comes from a woman in her sixties or seventies with COVID-19, enrolled during active disease. The CDR3 DNA reads as TGTGCCAGTGCACGGGACAGACAAGAGACCCAGTACTTC. Translation gives CASARDRQETQYF.